This T cell receptor (beta chain) was recorded in a study of T cells in Graves' hyperthyroidism and ophthalmopathy (dated by TCRdb to the late 2010s). Broadly, across the study: Peripheral blood samples were taken at initial diagnosis, before any treatment was given. TCR V-J signatures able to tell the groups apart were searched for in a discovery cohort of about a hundred patients, of whom 40 to 45 had Graves' ophthalmopathy and about 55 had stable Graves' hyperthyroidism. Prospective prediction of ophthalmopathy was tested in an independent validation cohort of 18 to 20 hyperthyroidism patients and some 17 patients who later progressed to ophthalmopathy. The 100 or so discovery patients were divided at random into training and test sets in a 7:3 ratio. The study also compared thyroid tissue and blood T-cell repertoires from several Graves' hyperthyroidism patients. After sampling, hyperthyroidism patients received methimazole starting at 30 mg daily, and ophthalmopathy patients received high-dose intravenous methylprednisolone. The paper describes TCR Vbeta CDR3 sequencing of 120 to 150 peripheral blood samples, made up of some 42 ophthalmopathy patients, roughly 80 hyperthyroidism patients and around 17 progressor patients.

A remark on this clonotype: The antigen this receptor binds is unknown. Base qualities are not recorded, but no much larger clone differs from it by a single base.

The CDR3 spans 14 residues, from the cysteine through the phenylalanine. The DNA shown is the 42-base CDR3, in frame from base 1. CDR1 and CDR2 (LNHDA, SQIVND) derive from the germline V gene (reference sequence). Deletion took 7 bases off V and 1 base off J, with a span of 11 bases between the germline ends. Amplification of TCR beta CDR3 regions was carried out from RNA transcripts. The first round of RT-PCR for the TCR CDR3 was performed with the HTBI primer set and the Qiagen OneStep RT-PCR kit. A second multiplex PCR round built the libraries, followed by size selection and purification. Paired-end sequencing of the libraries was performed with 100 bp reads on an Illumina HiSeq2000. Concerning the study's data processing: SOAPnuke was used to process the raw data, throwing out any read that contained adapters or uncalled bases, had a mean Phred below 15, or lacked an exact constant-primer or identifier match. High-quality paired reads were merged using COPE v1.2.5, and each unique nucleotide sequence was defined as a clonotype. MiTCR v1.1 was used to align the clonotypes against IMGT TRBV, TRBD and TRBJ reference segments. Analysis was restricted to V-J combinations with a frequency above 0.0001, which covered 99% to 99.2% of repertoires. The TCS score was defined as the ratio of F50 (clonal expansion) to E x V (chaos), calculated using BLOSUM62-based TCRdist between CDR3 peptides within each V-J. Welch's t-statistics and random forest reduced 514 V-J features to roughly 13, which were used in a naive Bayes classifier (R e1071). TCRdb redid the processing of the public reads, applying fastp at Q25 and MiXCR, and retained in-frame beta chains. Each entry merges the rows of one CDR3 protein and shows their most common DNA and genes. In this record, the V and J calls reflect TCRdb's handling and not the investigators' own analysis. The sample contains a few hundred thousand distinct CDR3 sequences, 15% to 19% of them found a single time. Around 7.3% of the sample belongs to the ten largest clones.

The investigation overall reported the following: No statistical method was used to set the sample size in advance, and investigators knew the group allocation. Most expanded thyroid clonotypes (frequency above 0.001) were also found in blood, which suggests that blood repertoires may mirror thyroid immune responses. During validation, the model predicted progression to ophthalmopathy a median of approximately six months ahead of onset, with roughly 65% sensitivity and 72% to 80% specificity. A model built on a 13 V-J signature distinguished ophthalmopathy from stable hyperthyroidism, reaching 85% to 90% sensitivity and 81.08% specificity in cross-validation and 80%/75% in testing.

A patient counted as having stable Graves' hyperthyroidism if no progression to ophthalmopathy occurred over 18 months of follow-up. The hyperthyroidism patients were between 18 and 65 years old and newly diagnosed, with a disease duration of less than 2 months. The study excluded patients with uncontrolled infections, other autoimmune diseases, pregnancy or lactation. Diagnoses were established on the basis of clinical symptoms, serum thyroxine and TRAb, thyroid ultrasound, and orbital computed tomography. PBMCs were separated from over 9 ml of fresh peripheral blood using Ficoll-Paque density gradient centrifugation. Total RNA was extracted with Trizol reagent, and quality was checked on an Agilent 2100 Bioanalyzer.

The sequencing input was blood. The chain employs TRBV19 and TRBJ1-5; perhaps TRBD1 is the D gene, with 6 bases matching. The origin of this receptor is a woman in her 30s with Graves' hyperthyroidism. This receptor has the CDR3 CASNRELSNQPQHF. The bases read TGTGCCAGTAACAGGGAGTTGAGCAATCAGCCCCAGCATTTT.